A single sample gave rise to the 28 T cell receptor beta chains below, sequenced in a study of blood T cell repertoires in COVID-19. The repertoire was sequenced with immunoSEQ multiplex PCR; TCRdb's copy has only in-frame clones and lacks some. The sample has approximately 190,000 clones, about 86% seen once; the top ten hold 13% to 15%. Sequencing was carried out using peripheral blood. These receptor sequences come from a man between 25 and 39 years old with active or convalescent COVID-19.

This clone was found a few times. At one end the junction does not follow the germline gene, possibly because of a read error. This chain links TRBV19 with TRBJ1-4; 7 nucleotides match TRBD1. This CDR3 region has 15 residues. Germline V gene lookup returns CDR1 LNHDA and CDR2 SQIVND (reference sequence). CDR3 DNA sequence: TGTGCCAGTAGGATAGGACAGGTGCCCAATGAAAAACTGTTTTTT. Translation: CASRIGQVPNEKLFF.

V usage is TRBV6-5 and J usage is TRBJ1-5, with D possibly matching TRBD1 (5 bases). Per the germline V gene, CDR1 is MNHEY and CDR2 is SVGAGI. Trimming shortened V by 6 bases and J by 4 bases, and 10 bases separated the two germline ends. The CDR3 has 13 residues. As DNA, the CDR3 is TGTGCCAGCAGGCCCAGGGATAATCAGCCCCAGCATTTT. It codes for CASRPRDNQPQHF.

This sequence joins TRBV24-1 and TRBJ2-6; D may be TRBD1 (6 bases). Germline V lookup: CDR1 KGHDR, CDR2 SFDVKD. The CDR3 runs to 18 residues. Trimming pared 5 bases from V and 0 bases from J, leaving 16 bases between. DNA of the CDR3: TGTGCCACCAGTGCTAGACAGGAGACTTACTCTGGGGCCAACGTCCTGACTTTC. Protein sequence: CATSARQETYSGANVLTF.

The genes are TRBV24-1 and TRBJ2-3; 9 positions agree with TRBD1. Germline V gene data show CDR1 as KGHDR and CDR2 as SFDVKD. This CDR3 has 16 amino acids. V was clipped by 3 bases and J by 6 bases; unmatched bases: 9. The CDR3: CATSDRTGQGGDTQYF. CDR3 sequence (DNA): TGTGCCACCAGTGATCGTACGGGACAGGGTGGGGATACGCAGTATTTT.

This chain uses TRBV28 with TRBJ1-4; 7 positions match TRBD1. The CDR3 has 14 residues. The J segment lost 5 bases and the V segment lost 6 bases, leaving 6 bases of the junction unmatched. Looked up from germline, CDR1 is MDHEN and CDR2 is SYDVKM. The CDR3 loop is CASRSGQPNEKLFF. The CDR3, as DNA: TGTGCCAGCAGGTCGGGACAGCCCAATGAAAAACTGTTTTTT.

The chain carries TRBV10-3 and TRBJ1-2; D might be TRBD1 (5 bases). Trimming took off 4 bases at V and 2 bases at J, with 11 bases between the two ends. Germline V gives CDR1 ENHRY, CDR2 SYGVKD. The CDR3 has 14 amino acids. The CDR3 reads CAISAGGGNYGYTF. The CDR3 coding sequence is TGTGCCATCAGTGCCGGTGGGGGGAACTATGGCTACACCTTC.

The chain uses TRBV30 and TRBJ2-7, with a tentative D call TRBD1 (5 bases). This CDR3 comprises 14 residues. Between the trimmed V and J ends, which lost 1 base and 2 bases, there was a span of 12 bases. CDR1 is GTSNPN and CDR2 is SVGIG in the germline V gene (reference sequence). CDR3 nucleotides: TGTGCCTGGAGTGGCGTCGACAGCACCTACGAGCAGTACTTC. Translating gives CAWSGVDSTYEQYF.

J is TRBJ2-7 and V is TRBV18, with 8 bases aligning to TRBD1. This CDR3 region has 17 residues. CDR1 KGHSH and CDR2 LQKENI come from the germline V gene. J was trimmed by 6 bases and V by 2 bases; bases with no gene match: 15. The CDR3 spells CASSPVAPGGALSEQYF. The CDR3 DNA sequence: TGTGCCAGCTCACCAGTGGCCCCAGGGGGCGCTTTGAGCGAGCAGTACTTC.

The J gene is TRBJ2-2, the V gene TRBV7-2; TRBD2 matches at 7 bases. Germline CDR1 reads SGHTA; CDR2 reads FQGNSA. CDR3 length: 15 residues. Losses at the gene ends were 4 bases for V and 4 bases for J; bases not matched to a gene: 6. The CDR3 DNA follows: TGTGCCAGCAGCTGGATCGCTAGCGGCACCGGGGAGCTGTTTTTT. It specifies CASSWIASGTGELFF.

This chain connects TRBV4-1 to TRBJ1-5, with a weak D call TRBD1 (5 bases). CDR1 is MGHRA, CDR2 YSYEKL, per germline. This CDR3 has 15 amino acids. V lost 0 bases to trimming and J lost 5 bases, with 11 bases between them. CDR3 amino acids: CASSQDGGVDQPQHF. The CDR3 nucleotides are TGCGCCAGCAGCCAAGACGGGGGGGTGGATCAGCCCCAGCATTTT.

This rearrangement joins TRBV7-2 to TRBJ1-2, with TRBD1 as a possible D gene (5 bases). The ends were cut back, 5 bases at V and 4 bases at J, with 14 bases in the middle. The length of the CDR3 is 14 residues. Looked up from germline, CDR1 is SGHTA and CDR2 is FQGNSA. CDR3 amino acids: CASSPGTEGYGYTF. The CDR3 DNA sequence: TGTGCCAGCAGCCCAGGGACTGAGGGCTATGGCTACACCTTC.

V is TRBV5-4 and J is TRBJ1-2; 9 bases are shared with TRBD1. The germline V gene has CDR1 SGHNT and CDR2 YYREEE (reference sequence). CDR3 size: 14 residues. With V trimmed by 0 bases and J by 6 bases, 3 bases remained unmatched. In DNA form, the CDR3 reads TGTGCCAGCAGCTTGGGGACAGGGGAGGATGGCTACACCTTC. Protein product: CASSLGTGEDGYTF.

This sequence joins TRBV7-8 and TRBJ2-4, with 7 bases lining up with TRBD1. After removal of 4 bases from V and 4 bases from J, the junction contained 7 bases not matched to a gene. The CDR3 has 15 amino acids. From germline, CDR1 is SGHVS and CDR2 FQNEAQ. The CDR3 DNA follows: TGTGCCAGCAGCTCCTTTTCGACAGGGAAAAACATTCAGTACTTC. Residues: CASSSFSTGKNIQYF.

This clone was seen more than once but under ten times. The V and J genes are TRBV6-1 and TRBJ1-1, with TRBD1 matching 10 bases. The trim removed 3 bases at V and 6 bases at J, leaving 7 bases unmatched. Germline loops: CDR1 MNHNS, CDR2 SASEGT. The CDR3 length is 15 residues. Here the CDR3 DNA reads TGTGCCAGCAGTGACCCGGGACAGGGGATCGCTGAAGCTTTCTTT. This encodes CASSDPGQGIAEAFF.

V usage is TRBV24-1 and J usage is TRBJ2-5, with D tentatively TRBD2 (5 bases). The CDR3 runs 14 residues. Germline assignment: CDR1 KGHDR and CDR2 SFDVKD. With 4 bases removed from V and 5 bases from J, the gap between germline ends came to 13 bases. CDR3 nucleotide sequence: TGTGCCACCAGTGACTCACAACGAGGGGAGACCCAGTACTTC. This translates into CATSDSQRGETQYF.

The chain recombines TRBV19 with TRBJ2-3, with TRBD1 matching over 9 bases. V lost 5 bases and J lost 3; bases outside the gene matches: 9. The V gene's germline CDR1 is LNHDA and CDR2 SQIVND (reference sequence). This CDR3 contains 16 residues. Here the CDR3 DNA reads TGTGCCAGTAGTTTAATACCCGGGACAGGGACAGATACGCAGTATTTT. It translates to CASSLIPGTGTDTQYF.

The rearrangement links TRBV6-5 to TRBJ2-1, with 7 bases fitting TRBD2. Germline V gene sequence: CDR1 MNHEY, CDR2 SVGAGI. CDR3 length equals 15 residues. V lost 5 bases, J lost 6 bases, and 10 bases stayed unmatched. CDR3 DNA: TGTGCCAGCAGTCTGGGCTTGGGGGGGGGCAATGAGCAGTTCTTC. The encoded protein is CASSLGLGGGNEQFF.

The V and J genes are TRBV28 and TRBJ2-1, with D possibly being TRBD1 (5 bases). The V and J ends lost 8 bases and 13 bases respectively, with 9 bases between them. Germline V lookup: CDR1 MDHEN, CDR2 SYDVKM. The CDR3 is 9 residues long. Here the CDR3 reads CASGASQFF. CDR3 in DNA: TGTGCCAGCGGGGCGTCTCAGTTCTTC.

The chain recombines TRBV7-9 with TRBJ2-3; D is possibly TRBD2 (5 bases). V lost 7 bases to trimming and J lost 2 bases, with 13 bases between them. The CDR3 has 14 residues. Germline CDR1 and CDR2: SEHNR and FQNEAQ (reference sequence). The CDR3 protein is CASIAPGFTDTQYF. The DNA for the CDR3 is TGTGCCAGCATCGCTCCGGGATTCACAGATACGCAGTATTTT.

The chain has TRBV5-1 and TRBJ2-5; possibly TRBD2 for D (5 bases). The germline CDR1 and CDR2 sequences are SGHRS and YFSETQ. The CDR3 contains 15 residues. V was pared by 5 bases and J by 5 bases, with 19 bases between. As DNA, the CDR3 is TGCGCCAGCAGTCCAGGCGGGCCCAAGGTGGAGACCCAGTACTTC. It translates to CASSPGGPKVETQYF.

CDR3 DNA: TGTGCCAGCAGTTTTCCGGTGCTTGCTGAAGCTTTCTTT. It translates to CASSFPVLAEAFF. This chain uses TRBV12-3 or TRBV12-4 with TRBJ1-1; D is ambiguous. Trimming stripped 3 bases from V and 6 bases from J, with 11 bases between. This CDR3 contains 13 residues.

There are a few counts of this clone. V usage is TRBV30 and J usage is TRBJ1-1; perhaps TRBD1 as D (6 bases). CDR3 size: 14 residues. V was pared by 1 base and J by 0 bases, with 9 bases between. Germline lookup yields CDR1 GTSNPN and CDR2 SVGIG (reference sequence). Here the CDR3 reads CAWSGQAMNTEAFF. CDR3 in DNA: TGTGCCTGGAGTGGACAGGCAATGAACACTGAAGCTTTCTTT.

The chain links TRBV7-8 to TRBJ2-4, with 12 positions matching TRBD2. The germline V gene encodes CDR1 SGHVS and CDR2 FQNEAQ. The V and J ends lost 2 bases and 0 bases, in that order; junction bases with no gene match: 8. The CDR3 spans 19 residues. The CDR3, as DNA: TGTGCCAGCAGCTTACCCCCCCTAGCGGGAGGGGTAGCCAAAAACATTCAGTACTTC. Translation gives CASSLPPLAGGVAKNIQYF.

This chain links TRBV4-1 with TRBJ1-6; unclear D gene. Germline V CDR1 and CDR2: MGHRA, YSYEKL. V was cut by 0 bases and J by 7 bases, with 13 bases left in between. The CDR3 has 16 amino acids. As DNA, the CDR3 is TGCGCCAGCAGCCAAGACAACGCCGACGGGAATTCACCCCTCCACTTT. Amino acid sequence: CASSQDNADGNSPLHF.

CDR3 in amino acids: CASVNLGRDSAFF. The DNA of the CDR3 is TGTGCCAGCGTAAACTTAGGGCGGGACTCGGCTTTCTTT. This chain joins TRBV12-3 or TRBV12-4 and TRBJ1-1, with D tentatively TRBD1 (5 bases). Trimming removed 8 bases at V and 11 bases at J, with 21 bases between. The length of the CDR3 is 13 residues.

This clone has just one count. The V gene is TRBV2, the J gene TRBJ1-4; D is unresolved. The CDR3 is 14 amino acids. Between the trimmed V and J ends, which lost 1 base and 5 bases, there was a span of 8 bases. Germline V CDR1 and CDR2: SNHLY, FYNNEI. As DNA, the CDR3 is TGTGCCAGCAGTGAAGTTAAGAGGAATGAAAAACTGTTTTTT. Its translation is CASSEVKRNEKLFF.

V is TRBV7-9 and J is TRBJ1-1; no clear D gene. The CDR3 totals 13 residues. V was cut by 0 bases and J by 7 bases, with 9 bases left in between. Looked up from germline, CDR1 is SEHNR and CDR2 is FQNEAQ (reference sequence). CDR3 loop: CASSLAIEGEAFF. The CDR3 bases are TGTGCCAGCAGCTTAGCTATCGAGGGTGAAGCTTTCTTT.

CDR3 in amino acids: CASSLESFAATGYTF. CDR3 in DNA: TGTGCCAGCAGCTTGGAGTCCTTTGCGGCTACGGGCTACACCTTC. This sequence joins TRBV5-5 and TRBJ1-2, with no clear D. The germline CDR1 and CDR2 sequences are SGHKS and YYEKEE (reference sequence). The V end lost 0 bases, the J end lost 8 bases, and 17 bases lay between the germline ends. CDR3 length: 15 amino acids.